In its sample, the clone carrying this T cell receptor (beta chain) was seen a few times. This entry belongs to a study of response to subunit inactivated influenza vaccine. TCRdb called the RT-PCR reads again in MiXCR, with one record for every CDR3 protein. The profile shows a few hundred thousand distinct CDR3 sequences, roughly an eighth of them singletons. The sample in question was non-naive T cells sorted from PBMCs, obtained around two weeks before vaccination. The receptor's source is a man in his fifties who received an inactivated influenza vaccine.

The CDR3 spells CASSRTEYGYTF. In nucleotides, the CDR3 is TGTGCCAGCAGTCGGACAGAGTATGGCTACACCTTC. The J gene is TRBJ1-2, the V gene TRBV6-6; TRBD1 is a possible D gene (6 bases). The CDR3 has 12 amino acids. The germline V and J ends were trimmed by 5 bases and 5 bases, with 9 bases remaining between them. Germline V gene lookup returns CDR1 MNHNY and CDR2 SVGAGI (reference sequence).